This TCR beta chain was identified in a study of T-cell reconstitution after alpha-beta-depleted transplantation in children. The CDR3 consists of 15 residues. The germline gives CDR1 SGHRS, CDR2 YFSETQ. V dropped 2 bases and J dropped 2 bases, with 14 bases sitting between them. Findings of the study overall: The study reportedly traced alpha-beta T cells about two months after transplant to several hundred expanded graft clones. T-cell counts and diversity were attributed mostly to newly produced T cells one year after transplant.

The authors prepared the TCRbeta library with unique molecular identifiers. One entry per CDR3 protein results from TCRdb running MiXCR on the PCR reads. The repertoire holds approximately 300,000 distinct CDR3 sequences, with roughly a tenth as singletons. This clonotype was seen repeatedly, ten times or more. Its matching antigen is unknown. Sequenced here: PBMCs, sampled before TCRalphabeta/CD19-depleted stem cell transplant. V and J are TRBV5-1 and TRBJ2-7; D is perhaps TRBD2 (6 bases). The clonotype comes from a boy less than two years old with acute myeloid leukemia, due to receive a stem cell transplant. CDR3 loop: CASSLRGMVTYEQYF. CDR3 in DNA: TGCGCCAGCAGCTTACGCGGGATGGTTACCTACGAGCAGTACTTC.